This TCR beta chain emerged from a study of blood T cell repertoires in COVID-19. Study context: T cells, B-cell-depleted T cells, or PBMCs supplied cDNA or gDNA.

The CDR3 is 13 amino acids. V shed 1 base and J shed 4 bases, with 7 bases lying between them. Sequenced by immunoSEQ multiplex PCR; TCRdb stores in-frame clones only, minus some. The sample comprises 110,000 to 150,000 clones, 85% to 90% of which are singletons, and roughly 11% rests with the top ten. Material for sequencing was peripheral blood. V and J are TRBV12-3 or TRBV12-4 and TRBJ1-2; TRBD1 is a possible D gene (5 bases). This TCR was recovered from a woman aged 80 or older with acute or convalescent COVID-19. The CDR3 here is CASSLGGSYGYTF. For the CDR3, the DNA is TGTGCCAGCAGTTTAGGGGGCAGCTATGGCTACACCTTC.